Described below is a single T cell receptor beta chain sequence and its context. This table comes from immunoSEQ multiplex PCR, and its TCRdb copy is limited to in-frame clones, with some not included. This sample has 75,000 to 100,000 clones, with around three quarters found just once. This sample stems from a study of glioma-infiltrating T cells after dendritic cell vaccination. The junction had 2 bases not matched to a gene; V was cut back by 2 bases and J by 3 bases. This CDR3 contains 15 residues. In germline, CDR1 is KGHSH, CDR2 LQKENI. The receptor comes from a human donor with glioblastoma. Sequenced material: blood, taken before dendritic cell vaccination. The genes are TRBV18 and TRBJ1-2, with TRBD1 matching 11 bases. The CDR3 loop reads CASSPGTGGDYGYTF. CDR3 sequence (DNA): TGTGCCAGCTCACCAGGGACAGGGGGGGACTATGGCTACACCTTC.